This is a list of T cell receptor beta chains from one sample in a study of post-analysis software for immune sequencing data. Each CDR3 protein gets one entry after TCRdb re-called the PCR reads with MiXCR. The table lists about 680,000 distinct CDR3 sequences, 55% to 60% of them singletons. Sequencing was performed on blood. The receptors were sampled from a girl aged 2 to 9 with multiple sclerosis. Both conserved end residues are part of each CDR3. D genes are given only for firm matches. The listing skips clone size in some rows; elsewhere it reads once, few, many or a size class.

j_gene: TRBJ1-1; abundance: .; d_gene: TRBD1; v_gene: TRBV7-9; CDR3nt: TGTGCCAGCAGCCTAACGACAGGGGCGGGCACTGAAGCTTTCTTT; CDR3aa: CASSLTTGAGTEAFF
j_gene: TRBJ2-5; abundance: .; d_gene: .; v_gene: TRBV29-1; CDR3nt: TGCAGCGTTGTGCCCGTGGGGGGTGGAGAGACCCAGTACTTC; CDR3aa: CSVVPVGGGETQYF
j_gene: TRBJ2-7; abundance: .; d_gene: TRBD1; v_gene: TRBV7-9; CDR3nt: TGTGCCAGCAGCTCCAACCCCGGGACAGGGGCCTACGAGCAGTACTTC; CDR3aa: CASSSNPGTGAYEQYF
j_gene: TRBJ1-1; abundance: .; d_gene: .; v_gene: TRBV10-3; CDR3nt: TGTGCCATCAGTATTGACACAGAGGGCACTGAAGCTTTCTTT; CDR3aa: CAISIDTEGTEAFF
j_gene: TRBJ1-1; abundance: .; d_gene: TRBD1; v_gene: TRBV5-6; CDR3nt: TGTGCCAGCAGCGGGGACAGGGGGAACGCTGAAGCTTTCTTT; CDR3aa: CASSGDRGNAEAFF
j_gene: TRBJ2-5; abundance: .; d_gene: TRBD2; v_gene: TRBV12-3/TRBV12-4; CDR3nt: TGTGCCAGCAGCCTAGCGGGGGGGCTGGAGACCCAGTACTTC; CDR3aa: CASSLAGGLETQYF
j_gene: TRBJ1-5; abundance: .; d_gene: .; v_gene: TRBV3-1; CDR3nt: TGTGCCAGCAGGCAGGGCGAGGGACAGCCCCAGCATTTT; CDR3aa: CASRQGEGQPQHF
j_gene: TRBJ2-1; abundance: .; d_gene: TRBD1; v_gene: TRBV11-2; CDR3nt: TGTGCCAGCAGACCCCCCGGGACAGGGAGCAATGAGCAGTTCTTC; CDR3aa: CASRPPGTGSNEQFF
j_gene: TRBJ2-1; abundance: .; d_gene: TRBD2; v_gene: TRBV4-1; CDR3nt: TGCGCCAGCAGGGACCAGACTAGCGGGAGTTTGATGAGGAATGAGCAGTTCTTC; CDR3aa: CASRDQTSGSLMRNEQFF
j_gene: TRBJ1-4; abundance: .; d_gene: .; v_gene: TRBV20-1; CDR3nt: TGCAGTGCTAGAATAGGGTATCCTGCAACTAATGAAAAACTGTTTTTT; CDR3aa: CSARIGYPATNEKLFF
j_gene: TRBJ1-1; abundance: .; d_gene: TRBD1; v_gene: TRBV4-2; CDR3nt: TGTGCCAGCAGCCAAGATAGGACAGGGGGCGCGAGCACTGAAGCTTTCTTT; CDR3aa: CASSQDRTGGASTEAFF
j_gene: TRBJ2-5; abundance: .; d_gene: .; v_gene: TRBV15; CDR3nt: TGTGCCACCAGCAGAGAATCGGACAGAAAAGAGACCCAGTACTTC; CDR3aa: CATSRESDRKETQYF
j_gene: TRBJ2-7; abundance: many; d_gene: TRBD2; v_gene: TRBV20-1; CDR3nt: TGCAGTGCTAGAGATATAAGCGGGAGGACTACCTACGAGCAGTACTTC; CDR3aa: CSARDISGRTTYEQYF
j_gene: TRBJ2-7; abundance: .; d_gene: TRBD2; v_gene: TRBV7-3; CDR3nt: TGTGCCAGCAGCTTTGGGGGACTAGCGGGAGCCTACGAGCAGTACTTC; CDR3aa: CASSFGGLAGAYEQYF
j_gene: TRBJ1-5; abundance: few; d_gene: .; v_gene: TRBV4-1; CDR3nt: TGCGCCAGCAGCCAAGATCGGATGGGACTTAGCAATCAGCCCCAGCATTTT; CDR3aa: CASSQDRMGLSNQPQHF
j_gene: TRBJ2-1; abundance: .; d_gene: TRBD1; v_gene: TRBV11-2; CDR3nt: TGTGCCGGCAGCTCGACAGGGGGCGGAAAGAATGAGCAGTTCTTC; CDR3aa: CAGSSTGGGKNEQFF
j_gene: TRBJ1-5; abundance: few; d_gene: .; v_gene: TRBV7-2; CDR3nt: TGTGCCAGCAGTGTCAGGGGCGGGACCGTGATCGTCCAGCCCCAGCATTTT; CDR3aa: CASSVRGGTVIVQPQHF
j_gene: TRBJ2-5; abundance: .; d_gene: TRBD2; v_gene: TRBV7-2; CDR3nt: TGTGCCAGCAGCTCTCCACTAGCGGACCAAGAGACCCAGTACTTC; CDR3aa: CASSSPLADQETQYF
j_gene: TRBJ1-2; abundance: .; d_gene: .; v_gene: TRBV29-1; CDR3nt: .; CDR3aa: CSVGGGNYGHTF
j_gene: TRBJ2-1; abundance: .; d_gene: TRBD1; v_gene: TRBV6-2/TRBV6-3; CDR3nt: TGTGCCAGCAGACAGACAGGGGCCAGCTCCTACAATGAGCAGTTCTTC; CDR3aa: CASRQTGASSYNEQFF
j_gene: TRBJ2-1; abundance: .; d_gene: .; v_gene: TRBV9; CDR3nt: TGTGCCAGCAGCGTAGGTCCGGAGACCAATGAGCAGTTCTTC; CDR3aa: CASSVGPETNEQFF
j_gene: TRBJ2-3; abundance: .; d_gene: .; v_gene: TRBV10-2; CDR3nt: TGCGCCAGCAGTGATGGGGGAGTGAATACGCAGTATTTT; CDR3aa: CASSDGGVNTQYF
j_gene: TRBJ2-3; abundance: few; d_gene: TRBD2; v_gene: TRBV6-1; CDR3nt: TGTGCCAGCTCTCAACTAGCGGGGGGGAGCACAGATACGCAGTATTTT; CDR3aa: CASSQLAGGSTDTQYF
j_gene: TRBJ2-7; abundance: .; d_gene: .; v_gene: TRBV20-1; CDR3nt: TGCAGTGCTAGAGACGCTCTATCCTACGAGCAGTACTTC; CDR3aa: CSARDALSYEQYF
j_gene: TRBJ2-1; abundance: .; d_gene: .; v_gene: TRBV25-1; CDR3nt: TGTGCCAGCAGTGATTACTACGGCAATGAGCAGTTCTTC; CDR3aa: CASSDYYGNEQFF
j_gene: TRBJ2-1; abundance: .; d_gene: .; v_gene: TRBV15; CDR3nt: TGTGCCACCAGGGAGGGGGAAGACTACAATGAGCAGTTCTTC; CDR3aa: CATREGEDYNEQFF
j_gene: TRBJ2-1; abundance: .; d_gene: .; v_gene: TRBV3-1; CDR3nt: TGTGCCAGCAGCCGCCCCCAAGGTGGGCGTGATGAGCAGTTCTTC; CDR3aa: CASSRPQGGRDEQFF
j_gene: TRBJ1-2; abundance: few; d_gene: .; v_gene: TRBV4-3; CDR3nt: TGCGCCAGCAGCCAAGATTGGGGCAGCCCCGGCTACACCTTC; CDR3aa: CASSQDWGSPGYTF
j_gene: TRBJ2-1; abundance: .; d_gene: TRBD2; v_gene: TRBV29-1; CDR3nt: TGCAGCGTTGCTCTGAGGGTGATAGCGGGCTGCAATGAGCAGTTCTTC; CDR3aa: CSVALRVIAGCNEQFF
j_gene: TRBJ2-5; abundance: .; d_gene: .; v_gene: TRBV7-8; CDR3nt: TGTGCCAGCAGCTTAGCACTAATTCTTCGGAGGGGGCAAGAGACCCAGTACTTC; CDR3aa: CASSLALILRRGQETQYF
j_gene: TRBJ1-2; abundance: .; d_gene: .; v_gene: TRBV5-6; CDR3nt: TGTGCCAGCAGCTGGCAGGCCAGCTTATATGGCTACACCTTC; CDR3aa: CASSWQASLYGYTF
j_gene: TRBJ2-5; abundance: .; d_gene: TRBD2; v_gene: TRBV4-1; CDR3nt: TGCGCCAGCAGCCAAGAGGGGCGGGAGGCCCCTGGGACCCAGTACTTC; CDR3aa: CASSQEGREAPGTQYF
j_gene: TRBJ2-3; abundance: .; d_gene: .; v_gene: TRBV6-5; CDR3nt: TGTGCCAGCAGTTACACTCTAGCCACAGATACGCAGTATTTT; CDR3aa: CASSYTLATDTQYF
j_gene: TRBJ2-1; abundance: .; d_gene: TRBD2; v_gene: TRBV12-3/TRBV12-4; CDR3nt: TGTGCCAGCAGCCGTAGCGGGAGCTCCTACAATGAGCAGTTCTTC; CDR3aa: CASSRSGSSYNEQFF
j_gene: TRBJ2-2; abundance: .; d_gene: .; v_gene: TRBV4-3; CDR3nt: TGCGCCAGCAGCCAAAGCCGGGCCGCCCCTATCGGGGAGCTGTTTTTT; CDR3aa: CASSQSRAAPIGELFF
j_gene: TRBJ2-3; abundance: once; d_gene: TRBD2; v_gene: TRBV5-1; CDR3nt: TGCGCCAGCAGGAGGTTACTAGCGGAGCCCACAGATACGCAGTATTTT; CDR3aa: CASRRLLAEPTDTQYF
j_gene: TRBJ2-7; abundance: .; d_gene: TRBD1; v_gene: TRBV20-1; CDR3nt: TGCAGTGCCCCGGGACAGGGAGGCTACGAGCAGTACTTC; CDR3aa: CSAPGQGGYEQYF
j_gene: TRBJ1-1; abundance: .; d_gene: .; v_gene: TRBV20-1; CDR3nt: TGCAGTGCCAGGGGCATGAAGAATACTGAAGCTTTCTTT; CDR3aa: CSARGMKNTEAFF
j_gene: TRBJ2-4; abundance: .; d_gene: TRBD1; v_gene: TRBV28; CDR3nt: TGTGCCAGCAGCCGCCGGGACAGGGTGAACATTCAGTACTTC; CDR3aa: CASSRRDRVNIQYF
j_gene: TRBJ2-7; abundance: .; d_gene: .; v_gene: TRBV2; CDR3nt: TGTGCCAGCAACGGGCAGGGAGCCTCCTACGAGCAGTACTTC; CDR3aa: CASNGQGASYEQYF
j_gene: TRBJ1-2; abundance: .; d_gene: TRBD1; v_gene: TRBV20-1; CDR3nt: TGCAGTGCTTGGACAGGGGAAGTCGATGGCTACACCTTC; CDR3aa: CSAWTGEVDGYTF
j_gene: TRBJ2-7; abundance: .; d_gene: .; v_gene: TRBV5-1; CDR3nt: TGCGCCAGCAGCTTGACTGGCTCCAGCAACGAGCAGTACTTC; CDR3aa: CASSLTGSSNEQYF
j_gene: TRBJ1-1; abundance: .; d_gene: .; v_gene: TRBV20-1; CDR3nt: TGCAGTGCCCTCCGGGGCAGGGTGATGGGAGTCATGAACACTGAAGCTTTCTTT; CDR3aa: CSALRGRVMGVMNTEAFF
j_gene: TRBJ1-2; abundance: .; d_gene: .; v_gene: TRBV7-2; CDR3nt: TGTGCCAGCAGCTCATCGTCACAGGGACGCTATGGCTACACCTTC; CDR3aa: CASSSSSQGRYGYTF
j_gene: TRBJ1-2; abundance: .; d_gene: TRBD1; v_gene: TRBV9; CDR3nt: TGTGCCAGCAGCACGACAGGGGGCTATGGCTACACCTTC; CDR3aa: CASSTTGGYGYTF
j_gene: TRBJ2-5; abundance: few; d_gene: TRBD1; v_gene: TRBV10-2; CDR3nt: TGCGCCAGCAGTGAGGACAGGGTGACCCAGTACTTC; CDR3aa: CASSEDRVTQYF
j_gene: TRBJ2-3; abundance: .; d_gene: TRBD2; v_gene: TRBV20-1; CDR3nt: TGCAGTGCCGACGGACTAGCGGGACGCACAGATACGCAGTATTTT; CDR3aa: CSADGLAGRTDTQYF
j_gene: TRBJ2-5; abundance: few; d_gene: .; v_gene: TRBV6-2/TRBV6-3; CDR3nt: TGTGCCAGCAGTTATCCGCGGGAGACCCAGTACTTC; CDR3aa: CASSYPRETQYF
j_gene: TRBJ2-1; abundance: .; d_gene: TRBD2; v_gene: TRBV20-1; CDR3nt: TGCAGTGCTAGAAATCCCGGGACTAGCGGGAGTGATGAGCAGTTCTTC; CDR3aa: CSARNPGTSGSDEQFF
j_gene: TRBJ2-3; abundance: .; d_gene: .; v_gene: TRBV20-1; CDR3nt: TGCAGTGCTAGAGATCAGGGAAACACAGATACGCAGTATTTT; CDR3aa: CSARDQGNTDTQYF
j_gene: TRBJ2-7; abundance: .; d_gene: TRBD1; v_gene: TRBV5-1; CDR3nt: TGCGCCAGCAGCTTGGTGTCTGACAGGGCCAACGAGCAGTACTTC; CDR3aa: CASSLVSDRANEQYF